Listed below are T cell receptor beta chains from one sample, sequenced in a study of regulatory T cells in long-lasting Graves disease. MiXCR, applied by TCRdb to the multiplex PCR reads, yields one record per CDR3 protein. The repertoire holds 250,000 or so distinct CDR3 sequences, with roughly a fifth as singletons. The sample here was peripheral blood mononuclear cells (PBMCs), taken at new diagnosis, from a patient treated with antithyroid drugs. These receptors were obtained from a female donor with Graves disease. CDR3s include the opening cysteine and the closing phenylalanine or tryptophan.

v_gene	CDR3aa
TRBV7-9	CASSLGPRDTYGYTF
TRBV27	CASSAVALAGATYEQYF
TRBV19	CASSISEPRWGNTEAFF
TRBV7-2	CASSPSPEGYTF
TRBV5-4	CASSLDIAGGPYEQYF
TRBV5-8	CASSAAGQATNEKLFF
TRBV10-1	CAISRQIETQYF
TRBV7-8	CATTPGTYNEQFF
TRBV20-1	CSAISTGPENTRELFF
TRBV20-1	CSASLGNMNTGELFF
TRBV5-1	CASSQGMGYYGYTF
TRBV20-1	CSVSGQGAGDRKDTQYF
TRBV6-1	CASSKSKERLTLQYNEQFF
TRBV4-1	CASSQDWAGARSGADVLTF
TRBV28	CASSLIRVRTGELFF
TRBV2	CASAGRSGNEQFF
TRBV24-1	CATSEALRGSYNEQFF
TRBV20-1	CSARESTRDTQYF
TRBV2	CASSHSVGTQHF
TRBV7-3	CASSPIPGENVYF
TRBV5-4	CASSSGTSGTDTQYF
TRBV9	CASSVNGRNYNEQFF
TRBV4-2	CASSQESREKLFF
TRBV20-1	CSAEGSSTDTQYF
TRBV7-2	CASSHHTGTGTNGCTF
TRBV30	CAWSGTAAGNTIYF
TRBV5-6	CASSTRGSAHTQYF
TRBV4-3	CASSQDLWGEAYEQYF
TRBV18	CASSRAGENEQFF
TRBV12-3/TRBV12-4	CASSSMNQPQHF
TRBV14	CASSGPGGLGETQYF
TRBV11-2	CASSFILKGEQYF
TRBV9	CASSVSGQSTDTQYF
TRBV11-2	CASSHSGQYNEQFF